This section outlines one TCR beta chain sequence together with its context. Its antigen is not identified. The CDR3 spans 13 residues. Germline V CDR1 and CDR2: KGHSH, LQKENI. V lost 6 bases to trimming and J lost 8 bases; unmatched junction nucleotides: 9. The data derive from a study of T cell responses to AZD1222 COVID-19 vaccine. Study background: Whether given at about 4 or about 12 weeks, second doses were pooled.

Using immunoSEQ multiplex PCR, the repertoire was profiled, and TCRdb retains in-frame clones only, with some absent. This sample has 100,000 to 120,000 clones, with roughly 86% found just once. Whole-study findings and limits: The sample set comprised mostly white British donors with more females, and clonal diversity was possibly underestimated.

This sequence joins TRBV18 and TRBJ1-2; 7 bases align to TRBD1. The specimen comprised peripheral blood, sampled on day 0 of AZD1222 vaccination. The source of this sequence is an adult in good health. The CDR3 loop reads CASSPTGSEGYTF. DNA of the CDR3: TGTGCCAGCTCCCCGACAGGGTCGGAGGGCTACACCTTC.